These 20 T cell receptor beta chains originate from one sample sequenced in a study of T cells in Graves' hyperthyroidism and ophthalmopathy. The investigators amplified TCR beta CDR3 regions from RNA transcripts. First-round RT-PCR of the TCR CDR3 relied on the HTBI primer set. TCRdb independently ran MiXCR on the multiplex PCR reads; one entry per CDR3 protein. The sample records hundreds of thousands of distinct CDR3 sequences, 15% being singletons. Sequencing was performed on blood. The receptors come from a woman in her 30s with Graves' hyperthyroidism.

A few counts support this clonotype. V usage is TRBV9 and J usage is TRBJ2-1; 12 bases map to TRBD2. This CDR3 spans 14 amino acids. Looked up from germline, CDR1 is SGDLS and CDR2 is YYNGEE. V lost 0 bases, J lost 13 bases, and 5 bases stayed unmatched. The CDR3 reads CASSVVTSGSEQFF. In nucleotides, the CDR3 is TGTGCCAGCAGCGTAGTGACTAGCGGGAGTGAACAGTTCTTC.

This clonotype was detected only a few times. CDR3 protein: CASSEGAGGVEKLFF. The CDR3 DNA reads TGTGCCAGCAGTGAAGGTGCAGGGGGGGTGGAAAAACTGTTTTTT. The chain uses TRBV2 and TRBJ1-4; 7 bases line up with TRBD1. The germline V gene encodes CDR1 SNHLY and CDR2 FYNNEI. The V and J ends lost 1 base and 8 bases, in that order; junction bases with no gene match: 7. The length of the CDR3 is 15 residues.

This clonotype was recorded many times. This sequence joins TRBV12-3 or TRBV12-4 and TRBJ2-1; perhaps TRBD2 as D (7 bases). With 5 bases removed from V and 10 bases from J, the gap between germline ends came to 18 bases. This CDR3 region has 14 residues. In DNA form, the CDR3 reads TGTGCCAGCAGTCCGAGGTGGGGGGGCCGGGAGCAGTTCTTC. Translating gives CASSPRWGGREQFF.

This clonotype has more than one count but fewer than ten. The genes are TRBV5-1 and TRBJ2-1; TRBD2 matches at 7 bases. Germline V lookup: CDR1 SGHRS, CDR2 YFSETQ. With 2 bases clipped from V and 6 bases from J, the junction kept 5 bases outside the gene matches. The CDR3 is 14 amino acids. The CDR3: CASSFGGVRNEQFF. Written as DNA, the CDR3 is TGCGCCAGCAGCTTTGGGGGGGTTCGCAATGAGCAGTTCTTC.

This clonotype came up a few times. V usage is TRBV6-1 and J usage is TRBJ1-2, with 8 bases identical to TRBD1. With 6 bases clipped from V and 2 bases from J, the junction kept 11 bases outside the gene matches. Germline CDR1 and CDR2: MNHNS and SASEGT. The CDR3 extends over 16 amino acids. The chain's CDR3 is CASSRTGQGSNYGYTF. CDR3 sequence (DNA): TGTGCCAGCAGCAGGACCGGACAGGGATCCAACTATGGCTACACCTTC.

The CDR3 nucleotides read TGTGCCAGCAGCTTAGAGACCGGACAGGGAGGAGTACAGACCCAGTACTTC. This translates into CASSLETGQGGVQTQYF. The chain employs TRBV7-6 and TRBJ2-5; TRBD1 matches 8 bases. This CDR3 comprises 17 residues. The V segment lost 1 base and the J segment 6 bases; nucleotides outside the gene matches: 13. Germline-derived CDR1 and CDR2 are SGHVS and FNYEAQ.

Ten or more counts support this clonotype. The chain is built from TRBV7-9 and TRBJ2-7, with 9 bases fitting TRBD1. The CDR3 totals 14 residues. J lost 5 bases, V lost 2 bases, and 4 bases had no gene match. Germline V lookup: CDR1 SEHNR, CDR2 FQNEAQ (reference sequence). DNA of the CDR3: TGTGCCAGCAGCTTACAGGGACAGGGCAACGAGCAGTACTTC. This sequence encodes CASSLQGQGNEQYF.

V is TRBV24-1 and J is TRBJ2-2; perhaps D is TRBD1 or TRBD2 (5 bases each). Germline CDR1 is KGHDR and CDR2 is SFDVKD. V gave up 0 bases and J gave up 6 bases, with 13 bases separating them. This CDR3 spans 16 amino acids. In DNA form, the CDR3 reads TGTGCCACCAGTGATTTGTACTCAGGGCGGGCCGGGGAGCTGTTTTTT. Its translation is CATSDLYSGRAGELFF.

This clonotype came up many times. This sequence joins TRBV6-1 and TRBJ1-2, with a weak D call TRBD1 (5 bases). The CDR3 consists of 13 residues. V dropped 3 bases and J dropped 5 bases, with 10 bases sitting between them. Germline assignment: CDR1 MNHNS and CDR2 SASEGT. The CDR3 DNA follows: TGTGCCAGCAGTGAGAACAGGAGATATGGCTACACCTTC. The encoded protein is CASSENRRYGYTF.

There are a few counts of this clonotype. The J gene is TRBJ1-2, the V gene TRBV6-2 or TRBV6-3; D ambiguous. The CDR3 covers 16 residues. CDR1 and CDR2 from the germline V gene are MNHEY and SVGEGT. Deletions cut 5 bases from V and 0 bases from J, with 16 bases between. CDR3 loop: CASSQLPDLTNYGYTF. The CDR3 DNA follows: TGTGCCAGCAGTCAGCTGCCAGACCTCACTAACTATGGCTACACCTTC.

This clonotype appeared a few times. V and J are TRBV24-1 and TRBJ2-5; 11 bases align to TRBD2. Germline V CDR1 and CDR2: KGHDR, SFDVKD. The V gene end was trimmed by 3 bases and the J gene end by 3 bases; junction bases not matched to a gene: 2. This CDR3 region has 15 residues. The CDR3 reads CATSDGTSGEETQYF. The CDR3 DNA sequence: TGTGCCACCAGTGATGGGACTAGCGGAGAAGAGACCCAGTACTTC.

This clonotype has at least ten counts. In DNA, the CDR3 is TGTGCCAGCAGAAAGGACGGTCTCCCTGAAGCTTTCTTT. This codes for CASRKDGLPEAFF. This sequence joins TRBV6-1 and TRBJ1-1, with D hard to call. Trimming shortened V by 6 bases and J by 6 bases, and 14 bases separated the two germline ends. The germline CDR1 and CDR2 sequences are MNHNS and SASEGT. This CDR3 is 13 amino acids long.

The chain combines TRBV19 with TRBJ1-1, with a tentative D call TRBD1 (5 bases). Trimming stripped 6 bases from V and 5 bases from J, with 13 bases between. The CDR3 runs to 13 residues. The germline CDR1 and CDR2 sequences are LNHDA and SQIVND (reference sequence). Here the CDR3 DNA reads TGTGCCAGTAGCCCCACAGGTTCTACTGAAGCTTTCTTT. This encodes CASSPTGSTEAFF.

The J gene is TRBJ2-7, the V gene TRBV4-2; no clear D gene. Germline values: CDR1 LGHNA, CDR2 YNFKEQ. Trimming removed 0 bases at V and 3 bases at J, with 9 bases between. The CDR3 consists of 14 residues. The CDR3 DNA is TGTGCCAGCAGCCAAGATCTCCCAGACTACGAGCAGTACTTC. This codes for CASSQDLPDYEQYF.

Only a few counts were recorded for this clonotype. The chain links TRBV6-1 to TRBJ2-1, with 10 bases aligning to TRBD1. CDR3 length equals 16 residues. The trim removed 5 bases at V and 2 bases at J, leaving 6 bases unmatched. Germline-derived CDR1 and CDR2 are MNHNS and SASEGT. The DNA of the CDR3 is TGTGCCAGCAGTAGCAAAGGACAGGGGGCCTACAATGAGCAGTTCTTC. This gives the protein CASSSKGQGAYNEQFF.

This clonotype was observed a few times. The CDR3 DNA follows: TGTGCCAGCAGCTTAGGGACAGGGAATAATGAAAAACTGTTTTTT. Translation gives CASSLGTGNNEKLFF. The chain employs TRBV11-2 and TRBJ1-4, with 8 positions matching TRBD1. V was clipped by 1 base and J by 4 bases; unmatched bases: 2. The CDR3 has 15 amino acids. The germline CDR1 and CDR2 sequences are SGHAT and FQNNGV.

This clonotype was found many times. This chain uses TRBV11-3 with TRBJ2-7, with a tentative D call TRBD2 (5 bases). Per germline, CDR1 SGHNT and CDR2 YENEEA. Trimming stripped 1 base from V and 3 bases from J, with 10 bases between. The CDR3 has 14 amino acids. In nucleotides, the CDR3 is TGTGCCAGCAGCTTAGGTCCACGGGACTACGAGCAGTACTTC. Translating gives CASSLGPRDYEQYF.

This clonotype has at least ten counts. The chain is built from TRBV11-2 and TRBJ2-1; 12 bases fit TRBD2. CDR1 and CDR2 (germline): SGHAT, FQNNGV. J gave up 5 bases and V 4 bases, and 6 bases lay outside the gene matches. The CDR3 runs to 16 residues. CDR3 amino acids: CASSSWTSGTNNEQFF. The CDR3 coding sequence is TGTGCCAGCAGCTCTTGGACTAGCGGGACCAACAATGAGCAGTTCTTC.

This clonotype was detected ten times or more. CDR3 residues: CSAQPGATYEQYF. The CDR3 DNA sequence: TGCAGTGCTCAGCCGGGGGCCACCTACGAGCAGTACTTC. The chain uses TRBV20-1 and TRBJ2-7; the D call may be TRBD1 or TRBD2 (6 bases each). CDR1 DFQATT and CDR2 SNEGSKA come from the germline V gene (reference sequence). The CDR3 consists of 13 residues. Trimming cost V 5 bases and J 2 bases, with 13 bases left between them.

This clonotype has a count of ten or more. The gene calls are TRBV27 and TRBJ2-5; 10 positions agree with TRBD2. CDR3 size: 15 residues. CDR1 and CDR2 from the germline V gene are MNHEY and SMNVEV (reference sequence). Unmatched junction bases numbered 7, after V lost 5 bases and J lost 4 bases. In nucleotides, the CDR3 is TGTGCCAGCAGTCCCCTATTAGCGGGGGGAGAGACCCAGTACTTC. Translating gives CASSPLLAGGETQYF.